The rows below give T cell receptor beta chains drawn from one sample of a study of STAT5B mutations in CD4+ large granular lymphocyte leukemia. The protocol was immunoSEQ multiplex PCR, while the TCRdb copy is restricted to in-frame clones and leaves out a portion. This table has 20,000 to 25,000 clones, 74% appearing once. The sample was CD4+ T cells from blood buffy coats. Receptor source: a human donor in good health. Each CDR3 is given with its conserved first and last residue. The D gene is left open where the match is weak. Clone size appears in some rows only: once, few, many, or a class for an expanded clone.

CDR3 protein	CDR3 DNA	clone size	CDR3 length	V gene	J gene	D gene
CASSFAGTGGETQYF	TGTGCCAGCAGTTTCGCGGGGACAGGGGGGGAGACCCAGTACTTC	NA	15	TRBV2	TRBJ2-5	TRBD1
CASSLARGGETQYF	TGTGCCAGCAGCTTGGCCAGGGGAGGGGAGACCCAGTACTTC	NA	14	TRBV5-6	TRBJ2-5	NA
CASSPTSGYYNEQFF	TGTGCCAGCAGCCCGACTAGCGGATACTACAATGAGCAGTTCTTC	few	15	TRBV9	TRBJ2-1	TRBD2
CASSRTGVGYTF	TGTGCCAGCAGCCGGACAGGGGTCGGCTACACCTTC	NA	12	TRBV7-9	TRBJ1-2	TRBD1
CASSGSSGRANEQFF	TGTGCCAGCAGTGGGTCTAGCGGGAGGGCCAATGAGCAGTTCTTC	few	15	TRBV2	TRBJ2-1	TRBD2
CASSLAWGSRETQYF	TGTGCCAGCAGCTTAGCCTGGGGGAGCCGAGAGACCCAGTACTTC	NA	15	TRBV7-2	TRBJ2-5	NA
CASSQDRGQIYNEQFF	TGTGCCAGCAGCCAAGACAGGGGACAGATCTACAATGAGCAGTTCTTC	NA	16	TRBV14	TRBJ2-1	TRBD1
CASSPGTTNIQYF	TGTGCCAGCAGCCCGGGGACAACAAACATTCAGTACTTC	NA	13	TRBV7-2	TRBJ2-4	NA
CASSMGYPNTGELFF	TGTGCCAGTAGTATGGGTTACCCCAACACCGGGGAGCTGTTTTTT	NA	15	TRBV19	TRBJ2-2	NA
CASTQTGGTEAFF	TGTGCCAGCACCCAGACAGGGGGCACTGAAGCTTTCTTT	NA	13	TRBV2	TRBJ1-1	TRBD1
CATSRDLKGGGANVLTF	TGTGCCACCAGCAGAGATTTAAAGGGGGGTGGGGCCAACGTCCTGACTTTC	NA	17	TRBV15	TRBJ2-6	NA
CASSARQSSYEQYF	TGTGCCAGCAGCGCCAGACAGAGCTCCTACGAGCAGTACTTC	once	14	TRBV11-2	TRBJ2-7	NA
CASSSGTPGSGYTF	TGTGCCAGCAGCTCCGGGACGCCGGGGTCTGGCTACACCTTC	NA	14	TRBV6-1	TRBJ1-2	NA
CASSLDRSQPQHF	TGTGCCAGCAGCTTAGACAGAAGTCAGCCCCAGCATTTT	NA	13	TRBV7-8	TRBJ1-5	NA
CASIGQGHMGNQPQHF	TGTGCCAGCATTGGACAGGGCCATATGGGCAATCAGCCCCAGCATTTT	NA	16	TRBV2	TRBJ1-5	TRBD1
CASSTQQNEKLFF	TGTGCCAGTAGTACACAGCAGAATGAAAAACTGTTTTTT	few	13	TRBV19	TRBJ1-4	NA
CASRSQETQYF	TGTGCCAGCCGAAGTCAAGAGACCCAGTACTTC	NA	11	TRBV18	TRBJ2-5	NA
CASSNRGGDTEAFF	TGCGCCAGCAGCAACAGGGGCGGGGACACTGAAGCTTTCTTT	NA	14	TRBV5-1	TRBJ1-1	TRBD1
CASSLAWGGLKETQYF	TGTGCCAGCAGCTTAGCGTGGGGGGGTTTGAAGGAGACCCAGTACTTC	NA	16	TRBV7-2	TRBJ2-5	TRBD2
CASSRDKLNQPQHF	TGCGCCAGCAGCCGAGACAAGCTCAATCAGCCCCAGCATTTT	NA	14	TRBV4-3	TRBJ1-5	NA
CASSSKLPGQTQYF	TGTGCCAGCAGTTCCAAGCTGCCGGGACAGACGCAGTATTTT	few	14	TRBV28	TRBJ2-3	TRBD1
CSVEGARGTGELFF	TGCAGCGTTGAAGGGGCGCGAGGTACCGGGGAGCTGTTTTTT	NA	14	TRBV29-1	TRBJ2-2	NA
CASSLAPSSGNTIYF	TGTGCCAGCAGCTTAGCCCCCTCCTCTGGAAACACCATATATTTT	once	15	TRBV7-2	TRBJ1-3	NA
CASSPGTILNTEAFF	TGTGCCAGCAGCCCCGGGACCATTCTTAACACTGAAGCTTTCTTT	NA	15	TRBV9	TRBJ1-1	NA
CASIRGAGSYEQYF	TGTGCCAGTATACGGGGGGCGGGATCCTACGAGCAGTACTTC	NA	14	TRBV28	TRBJ2-7	NA
CASNPDTWGTQYF	TGTGCCAGCAATCCGGACACCTGGGGGACCCAGTACTTC	NA	13	TRBV2	TRBJ2-5	NA
CASSISGRGNYGYTF	TGTGCCAGTAGTATCTCCGGTCGGGGTAACTATGGCTACACCTTC	NA	15	TRBV19	TRBJ1-2	NA
CASSLGASGSGNEQFF	TGTGCCAGCAGCTTGGGGGCTAGCGGGAGTGGCAATGAGCAGTTCTTC	NA	16	TRBV5-4	TRBJ2-1	TRBD2
CASNFEDLQGYGYTF	TGTGCCAGCAACTTCGAGGACCTTCAGGGGTATGGCTACACCTTC	NA	15	TRBV5-4	TRBJ1-2	NA
CASSTWTGGGYGYTF	TGTGCCAGCAGCACCTGGACAGGGGGGGGGTATGGCTACACCTTC	NA	15	TRBV13	TRBJ1-2	TRBD1
CASRLEGLYNSPLHF	TGTGCCAGCCGATTGGAGGGCCTTTATAATTCACCCCTCCACTTT	NA	15	TRBV6-1	TRBJ1-6	NA
CASRRGQGLYNQPQHF	TGTGCCAGCAGACGAGGACAGGGATTATACAATCAGCCCCAGCATTTT	NA	16	TRBV28	TRBJ1-5	TRBD1
CASSPVSQYPLHF	TGTGCCAGCAGTCCGGTCTCCCAATACCCCCTCCACTTT	NA	13	TRBV6-5	TRBJ1-6	NA
CASSLTWSGGFLHNEQFF	TGTGCCAGCAGCTTAACGTGGAGCGGGGGGTTCTTACACAATGAGCAGTTCTTC	NA	18	TRBV7-3	TRBJ2-1	TRBD2
CASREGSGTKNIQYF	TGTGCCAGCAGGGAGGGATCGGGAACCAAAAACATTCAGTACTTC	NA	15	TRBV6-5	TRBJ2-4	NA